The clone carrying this T cell receptor (beta chain) was observed a few times. Its antigen is not known. This specimen comes from a study of identical twins. Overall study results and limits: With abundant cord blood beta clonotypes, insertions were fewer; memory repertoires showed no such pattern.

TCRdb re-called the 5' RACE reads through MiXCR, storing one row per CDR3 protein. There are some 500,000 distinct CDR3 sequences in the sample; less than 25% occur only once, and roughly 0.91% lies in the top ten. These data were also reused for a study on T cells expressing NK-cell markers. That work adds: Obtained from sorted CD3+CD56+NKG2C+, CD3+CD56+NKG2C- and CD3+CD56-NKG2C+ T cells were the TCR beta repertoires. Seven donors tested HCMV-seropositive and one tested seronegative among the eight sequenced. Unclear, still, was the HCMV specificity of the expanded NKG2C+ T cell clones.

The receptor comes from a woman younger than 35 in good health. Input material: CD4+ T cells sorted from blood.

This chain's CDR3 is CASSHGLAGGHYNEQFF. CDR3 coding DNA: TGCGCCAGCAGCCACGGACTAGCGGGGGGCCACTACAATGAGCAGTTCTTC. The rearrangement uses TRBV5-1 and TRBJ2-1, with 14 nucleotides matching TRBD2. Germline lookup yields CDR1 SGHRS and CDR2 YFSETQ. This CDR3 comprises 17 residues. The J segment lost 3 bases and the V segment lost 4 bases, leaving 6 bases of the junction unmatched.